This passage covers 13 T cell receptor delta chains from one sample sequenced in a study of gamma-delta T cells after stem cell transplantation. TCRdb re-identified clones in the RT-PCR reads via CATT. The sample contains around 16,000 delta-chain clones, 9% to 9.5% of which appear only once. The sequenced material came from gamma-delta T cells. The receptors originated from a human donor. It is not recorded whose cells these are; they may come from a transplant donor.

This clone was counted many times. This may come from a read error, since a much larger clone is one base off. V usage is TRDV3 and J usage is TRDJ1; no clear D. The CDR3 runs to 16 residues. Germline CDR1 TVYSNPD, CDR2 GDNSRS (reference sequence). The germline V and J ends were trimmed by 4 bases and 0 bases, with 21 bases remaining between them. As DNA, the CDR3 is TGTGCCTGCGGCTGCGGCGGGGCGACGGACACCGATAAACTCATCTTT. Its protein product is CACGCGGATDTDKLIF.

This clone was seen a handful of times. The TCRdb protein, from a much larger clone, departs from this DNA's translation at residue 18, likely by read error; the protein shown derives from the DNA. The chain recombines TRDV2 with TRDJ3; 8 nucleotides agree with TRDD3. From germline, CDR1 is GEAIGNYY and CDR2 EKD. The CDR3 runs 20 residues. CDR3 bases: TGTGCCTGTGACTGGATGGTGGGGGATTCAAGCTCCTGGGACACCCGACAGGTGTTTTTC. Residues: CACDWMVGDSSSWDTRQVFF.

Concerning this clone itself: Given a much more abundant clone one base away, this may be a read error. This chain links TRDV2 with TRDJ1; D is perhaps TRDD3 (6 bases). The CDR3 totals 18 residues. Germline V lookup: CDR1 GEAIGNYY, CDR2 EKD. As DNA, the CDR3 is TGTGCCTATGACACCGGGGGGACTTCATCGCAGAGCGCCGATAAACTCATCTTT. Its protein product is CAYDTGGTSSQSADKLIF.

This clone has only a few counts. TCRdb records a much larger clone's protein for this DNA, with a difference at residue 15 that likely arises from a read error; the protein given is the translation of the DNA. The chain combines TRDV2 with TRDJ1; TRDD3 matches at 10 bases. The CDR3 consists of 17 residues. Germline V lookup: CDR1 GEAIGNYY, CDR2 EKD. The CDR3 DNA is TGTGCCTGTGTGTTGTTGGGGGATACTGGGATCACCGATAAACACATCTTT. As protein: CACVLLGDTGITDKHIF.

Details on this clone: The amino acid sequence in TCRdb belongs to a much larger clone and departs from this DNA's translation at residue 16, likely a sequencing read error; the sequence shown is translated from the DNA. This chain uses TRDV2 with TRDJ1, with a weak D call TRDD3 (5 bases). CDR3 length equals 19 residues. From germline, CDR1 is GEAIGNYY and CDR2 EKD. CDR3 DNA: TGTGCCTGTGACACCCTACGAGGGACTGGTTCCCTTTCCACCGATAGACTCATCTTT. Its protein is CACDTLRGTGSLSTDRLIF.

This clone has just a few counts. The protein TCRdb lists belongs to a much larger clone and differs from this DNA's translation at residues 5 and 6, which points to a read error; the protein shown is made from the DNA. V gene TRDV2 combines with J gene TRDJ1, with 8 bases lining up with TRDD3. The CDR3 is made up of 17 amino acids. Unmatched junction bases numbered 11, after V lost 3 bases and J lost 0 bases. Germline lookup yields CDR1 GEAIGNYY and CDR2 EKD. CDR3 protein: CACDVRTGGPNTDKLIF. The CDR3 nucleotides are TGTGCCTGTGACGTCCGTACTGGGGGTCCCAACACCGATAAACTCATCTTT.

At least ten counts were recorded for this clone. Other DNA sequences in this specimen translate into the identical CDR3. The CDR3 DNA reads TGTGCCTGTGACACCGTGCCTACGGGGAAAGTACTGGGTGTCCGGACCTCTAAACTCATCTTT. Translated, it gives CACDTVPTGKVLGVRTSKLIF. The chain has TRDV2 and TRDJ1, with a tentative D call TRDD3 (6 bases). CDR3 length equals 21 residues. The ends were cut back, 0 bases at V and 7 bases at J, with 35 bases in the middle. Germline CDR1 GEAIGNYY, CDR2 EKD.

This clone is medium-sized. Other DNA sequences of this sample code for an identical CDR3. The chain employs TRDV2 and TRDJ1; 10 positions agree with TRDD3. CDR1 and CDR2 from the germline V gene are GEAIGNYY and EKD. V shed 1 base, J shed 0 bases, and the junction held 10 bases outside the gene matches. The CDR3 has 18 residues. CDR3 DNA: TGTGCCTGTGACACTGTGCGACTGGGGGATGAGTACACCGATAAACTCATCTTT. Amino acids: CACDTVRLGDEYTDKLIF.

This clone has a handful of counts. This DNA's translation differs at residue 7 from TCRdb's protein, which comes from a much larger clone; a read error is likely, and the protein shown is translated from the DNA. V is TRDV2 and J is TRDJ1, with D possibly being TRDD3 (6 bases). Trimming removed 2 bases from V and 2 bases from J, with 14 bases in between. CDR1 and CDR2 (germline): GEAIGNYY, EKD. The CDR3 totals 15 residues. The CDR3 spells CACDRLAGVTDKLIF. The DNA of the CDR3 is TGTGCCTGTGACAGACTCGCTGGGGTTACCGATAAACTCATCTTT.

This clone was seen a handful of times. For this DNA, TCRdb reports the protein of a much larger clone, which diverges at residue 8, most likely from a read error; the protein presented here is translated directly from the DNA. This chain uses TRDV2 with TRDJ3; no firm D call. Germline-derived CDR1 and CDR2 are GEAIGNYY and EKD. Trimming took 2 bases from V and 0 from J, leaving 19 bases between them. The CDR3 is 20 amino acids. This CDR3 is CACDKTEETLSSWDTRQMFF. The DNA for the CDR3 is TGTGCCTGTGACAAAACGGAGGAGACTTTAAGCTCCTGGGACACCCGACAGATGTTTTTC.

Comment on this clone: The protein TCRdb lists belongs to a much larger clone and differs from this DNA's translation at residues 3 and 7, which points to a read error; the protein shown is made from the DNA. The chain has TRDV2 and TRDJ1; TRDD3 matches 11 bases. Looked up from germline, CDR1 is GEAIGNYY and CDR2 is EKD. The CDR3 totals 17 residues. CDR3 bases: TGTGCCCGTGACTCTCTCGTGGGGGATACGGTCACCGATAAACTCATCTTT. Protein sequence: CARDSLVGDTVTDKLIF.

As regards this clone: The TCRdb protein comes from a much larger clone and disagrees with this DNA's translation at residue 8, likely due to a read error; the protein given here is derived from the DNA. The CDR3 nucleotides read TGTGCCTGTGACACCGTATCACGGGGGGATACGCAGGATAAACTCATCTTT. Its protein product is CACDTVSRGDTQDKLIF. This chain uses TRDV2 with TRDJ1, with 10 bases matching TRDD3. V shed 0 bases and J 5 bases; nucleotides not matched to a gene: 11. CDR1 and CDR2 (germline): GEAIGNYY, EKD. The CDR3 sequence is 17 residues long.

The sample holds many counts of this clone. DNA and listed protein disagree at residue 8, so the protein shown here was translated from the DNA. The chain recombines TRDV2 with TRDJ1; D possibly corresponds to TRDD3 (5 bases). Germline CDR1 reads GEAIGNYY; CDR2 reads EKD. Trimming left V 0 bases short and J 2 bases short, with 21 bases between. The CDR3 has 18 residues. CDR3 residues: CACDTGGVTPYGTDKLIF. The CDR3, as DNA: TGTGCCTGTGACACCGGTGGGGTTACCCCCTATGGGACCGATAAACTCATCTTT.